What follows are 20 T cell receptor beta chains derived from one specimen sequenced in a study of T cells in Graves' hyperthyroidism and ophthalmopathy. Amplification of TCR beta CDR3 regions was performed using RNA transcripts as template. First-round RT-PCR of the TCR CDR3 relied on the HTBI primer set. TCRdb called the multiplex PCR reads again in MiXCR, with one record for every CDR3 protein. This table has 450,000 to 650,000 distinct CDR3 sequences, 12% to 15% appearing once. Specimen: blood. Receptors were obtained from a woman younger than 35 with Graves' ophthalmopathy.

This clonotype was recorded a few times. This chain uses TRBV4-3 with TRBJ2-2, with a possible D match to TRBD2 (5 bases). Germline-derived CDR1 and CDR2 are LGHNA and YSLEER. V lost 0 bases to trimming and J lost 1 base, with 9 bases between them. The CDR3 covers 16 residues. The CDR3 loop is CASSQDGLENTGELFF. The CDR3, as DNA: TGCGCCAGCAGCCAAGATGGACTGGAGAACACCGGGGAGCTGTTTTTT.

This clonotype came up many times. The chain uses TRBV24-1 and TRBJ2-1; maybe TRBD2 (6 bases). The CDR3 length is 17 residues. Germline CDR1 and CDR2: KGHDR and SFDVKD. The V gene lost 1 base and the J gene lost 7 bases, with 19 bases spanning the gap. The CDR3 DNA sequence: TGTGCCACCAGTGATTTTACGGCGGCGGGACGGCCTAATGAGCAGTTCTTC. This encodes CATSDFTAAGRPNEQFF.

Ten or more counts support this clonotype. The chain has TRBV6-1 and TRBJ1-2, with TRBD1 identical over 11 bases. The CDR3 has 15 amino acids. Germline CDR1 MNHNS, CDR2 SASEGT. With V trimmed by 4 bases and J by 5 bases, 6 bases remained unmatched. The CDR3 loop is CASSGPGQGVYGYTF. The CDR3 nucleotides are TGTGCCAGCAGTGGACCGGGACAGGGGGTGTATGGCTACACCTTC.

This clonotype was recorded at least ten times. CDR3 sequence reads: CASSSYRGYEQYF. CDR3 in DNA: TGTGCCAGCAGTTCCTACAGGGGCTACGAGCAGTACTTC. The chain recombines TRBV28 with TRBJ2-7; 7 bases agree with TRBD1. With 4 bases clipped from V and 3 bases from J, the junction kept 3 bases outside the gene matches. CDR3 length: 13 amino acids. CDR1 and CDR2 (germline): MDHEN, SYDVKM.

This clonotype occurred a few times. V gene TRBV28 combines with J gene TRBJ1-5; D uncertain. The CDR3 is 11 amino acids. Germline lookup yields CDR1 MDHEN and CDR2 SYDVKM. V dropped 6 bases and J dropped 5 bases, with 5 bases sitting between them. As DNA, the CDR3 is TGTGCCAGCAGGTTCCATCAGCCCCAGCATTTT. Its protein product is CASRFHQPQHF.

This clonotype was counted many times. The chain couples TRBV6-1 to TRBJ1-1; 8 bases match TRBD1. This CDR3 has 15 amino acids. The V gene end was trimmed by 6 bases and the J gene end by 11 bases; junction bases not matched to a gene: 17. Germline values: CDR1 MNHNS, CDR2 SASEGT. CDR3 DNA sequence: TGTGCCAGCAGGCCCCAGGCGGGTCAGGGGGCGCGTGCTTTCTTT. Protein: CASRPQAGQGARAFF.

Comments on this clonotype: Being one base from a much bigger clone, this may be a read error. V and J are TRBV5-5 and TRBJ1-1; TRBD1 matches 8 bases. Germline V gene lookup returns CDR1 SGHKS and CDR2 YYEKEE (reference sequence). The CDR3 runs 12 residues. J was trimmed by 5 bases and V by 3 bases; bases with no gene match: 0. The CDR3 loop reads CASSWTGTEAFF. The CDR3 DNA is TGTGCCAGCAGCTGGACAGGGACTGAAGCTTTCTTT.

This clonotype was picked up many times. This chain joins TRBV6-1 and TRBJ2-1; TRBD1 matches at 7 bases. J gave up 9 bases and V 6 bases, and 8 bases lay outside the gene matches. The CDR3 spans 13 residues. Germline V gives CDR1 MNHNS, CDR2 SASEGT. CDR3 residues: CASSRDSDSEQFF. In DNA form, the CDR3 reads TGTGCCAGCAGCCGGGACAGCGATAGTGAGCAGTTCTTC.

This clonotype was found a few times. This chain connects TRBV10-3 to TRBJ1-1; TRBD1 is a possible D gene (5 bases). The CDR3 runs 16 residues. V shed 0 bases and J shed 3 bases, with 14 bases lying between them. Germline V gives CDR1 ENHRY, CDR2 SYGVKD. The CDR3 DNA reads as TGTGCCATCAGTGAGTCAGAGGGGCGTTGGGACACTGAAGCTTTCTTT. This encodes CAISESEGRWDTEAFF.

This clonotype was seen a few times. J is TRBJ1-6 and V is TRBV28; unclear D gene. The CDR3 runs to 15 residues. The germline CDR1 and CDR2 sequences are MDHEN and SYDVKM. Trimming took off 5 bases at V and 3 bases at J, with 11 bases between the two ends. The CDR3 loop is CASSRQVFYNSPLHF. The DNA for the CDR3 is TGTGCCAGCAGTCGCCAAGTTTTCTATAATTCACCCCTCCACTTT. The full variable domain, with the rest looked up from reference TRBV28 and TRBJ1-6, is DVKVTQSSRYLVKRTGEKVFLECVQDMDHENMFWYRQDPGLGLRLIYFSYDVKMKEKGDIPEGYSVSREKKERFSLILESASTNQTSMYLCASSRQVFYNSPLHFGNGTRLTVT.

This clonotype was detected only a few times. The genes are TRBV29-1 and TRBJ2-7, with D maybe TRBD1 (6 bases). This CDR3 has 11 residues. Trimming pared 6 bases from V and 7 bases from J, leaving 13 bases between. Germline CDR1 and CDR2: SQVTM and ANQGSEA. DNA of the CDR3: TGCAGCGTCGAACAGGGTGGAGAGCAGTACTTC. Protein product: CSVEQGGEQYF.

The chain links TRBV6-1 to TRBJ2-5; 10 positions agree with TRBD2. This CDR3 contains 17 residues. V lost 8 bases and J lost 5; bases outside the gene matches: 17. Germline CDR1 and CDR2: MNHNS and SASEGT. The CDR3 loop is CASARIGLAGDPETQYF. CDR3 in DNA: TGTGCCAGCGCTAGGATCGGGCTAGCGGGAGACCCGGAGACCCAGTACTTC.

This clonotype has a count of ten or more. The gene calls are TRBV27 and TRBJ2-5; the match to TRBD2 covers 13 bases. Germline CDR1 MNHEY, CDR2 SMNVEV (reference sequence). The length of the CDR3 is 16 residues. With 5 bases clipped from V and 5 bases from J, the junction kept 8 bases outside the gene matches. CDR3 DNA: TGTGCCAGCAGTACCTTACCGGGACTAGCGGGGGAGACCCAGTACTTC. This encodes CASSTLPGLAGETQYF.

This clonotype was detected many times. The CDR3 sequence is CASSPPAGPGNQPQHF. The CDR3 bases are TGTGCCAGCTCACCACCGGCAGGCCCAGGAAATCAGCCCCAGCATTTT. This chain joins TRBV18 and TRBJ1-5; D remains unclear. Between the trimmed V and J ends, which lost 0 bases and 4 bases, there was a span of 13 bases. This CDR3 has 16 amino acids. Germline V lookup: CDR1 KGHSH, CDR2 LQKENI.

This clonotype was seen repeatedly, ten times or more. J is TRBJ2-5 and V is TRBV13; D is possibly TRBD1 (6 bases). The CDR3 spans 16 residues. V shed 5 bases and J shed 4 bases, with 20 bases lying between them. CDR1 and CDR2 (germline): PRHDT, FYEKMQ (reference sequence). CDR3 in DNA: TGTGCCAGCAGCCCCCGAGTCCTGATCAGGGGAGAGACCCAGTACTTC. Residues: CASSPRVLIRGETQYF.

This clonotype was observed a handful of times. The gene calls are TRBV15 and TRBJ2-7; D not resolved. CDR1 LNHNV and CDR2 YYDKDF come from the germline V gene (reference sequence). With 6 bases removed from V and 0 bases from J, the gap between germline ends came to 12 bases. This CDR3 region has 14 residues. The CDR3 spells CATSSGEPSYEQYF. CDR3 sequence (DNA): TGTGCCACCAGTTCAGGTGAACCCTCCTACGAGCAGTACTTC. The full variable domain, in which reference TRBV15 and TRBJ2-7 provide the parts outside the CDR3, is DAMVIQNPRYQVTQFGKPVTLSCSQTLNHNVMYWYQQKSSQAPKLLFHYYDKDFNNEADTPDNFQSRRPNTSFCFLDIRSPGLGDTAMYLCATSSGEPSYEQYFGPGTRLTVT.

This clonotype was seen repeatedly, ten times or more. The chain joins TRBV5-1 to TRBJ1-2, with TRBD1 matching over 11 bases. Trimming took 4 bases from V and 8 from J; bases not matched to a gene: 7. Germline CDR1 SGHRS, CDR2 YFSETQ. The CDR3 loop spans 14 amino acids. This CDR3 is CASSMRGQGVGYTF. The CDR3 DNA sequence: TGCGCCAGCAGCATGCGGGGACAGGGGGTCGGCTACACCTTC.

This clonotype was observed a handful of times. The chain links TRBV24-1 to TRBJ1-1; D is possibly TRBD1 (6 bases). The CDR3 sequence is 12 residues long. Trimming shortened V by 6 bases and J by 5 bases, and 9 bases separated the two germline ends. Germline CDR1 and CDR2: KGHDR and SFDVKD. The CDR3 sequence: CATSQGRTEAFF. In DNA, the CDR3 is TGTGCCACCAGTCAGGGGCGGACTGAAGCTTTCTTT.

There are many counts of this clonotype. This sequence joins TRBV7-3 and TRBJ1-2; 8 bases match TRBD1. Germline-derived CDR1 and CDR2 are SGHTA and FQGTGA. V lost 5 bases and J lost 8; bases outside the gene matches: 7. This CDR3 contains 13 residues. CDR3 coding DNA: TGTGCCAGCAGCACCGGGACAGGAGGCGGCTACACCTTC. Translation: CASSTGTGGGYTF.

This sequence joins TRBV4-2 and TRBJ2-2; 8 bases align to TRBD1. Germline trimming cut 0 bases from V and 0 bases from J; bases unmatched to any gene: 6. Germline V lookup: CDR1 LGHNA, CDR2 YNFKEQ. The CDR3 consists of 18 residues. CDR3 region: CASSQDQGTGSNTGELFF. For the CDR3, the DNA is TGTGCCAGCAGCCAAGATCAAGGGACAGGCTCGAACACCGGGGAGCTGTTTTTT.